This is a list of T cell receptor beta chains from one sample in a study of blood T cell repertoires in COVID-19. Clones were sequenced by immunoSEQ multiplex PCR, and TCRdb holds only the in-frame ones, with some missing. This table has under 150,000 clones, around 85% appearing once. The specimen sequenced was peripheral blood. Source of these receptors: a human donor in a cohort sampled during active COVID-19. Both conserved end residues are part of each CDR3. Fields, in order: CDR3 protein, J gene, V gene.

CDR3 protein: CASSLAENTEAFF
J gene: TRBJ1-1
V gene: TRBV11-2

CDR3 protein: CSVDEGRTGNTIYF
J gene: TRBJ1-3
V gene: TRBV29-1

CDR3 protein: CATSLDRGPDQPQHF
J gene: TRBJ1-5
V gene: TRBV15

CDR3 protein: CASTLGQGSYTF
J gene: TRBJ1-2
V gene: TRBV12-3/TRBV12-4

CDR3 protein: CASSLAEGNGRETQYF
J gene: TRBJ2-5
V gene: TRBV5-6

CDR3 protein: CATSRDRGATGNTIYF
J gene: TRBJ1-3
V gene: TRBV15

CDR3 protein: CASNQGAWPNEQFF
J gene: TRBJ2-1
V gene: TRBV19

CDR3 protein: CAISGLYEQYF
J gene: TRBJ2-7
V gene: TRBV10-3

CDR3 protein: CASSPFVTSRNSYEQYF
J gene: TRBJ2-7
V gene: TRBV6-6

CDR3 protein: CASSFILAGRETQYF
J gene: TRBJ2-5
V gene: TRBV3-1/TRBV3-2

CDR3 protein: CASSLRAGQGIEKLFF
J gene: TRBJ1-4
V gene: TRBV7-2

CDR3 protein: CASSQRYNEQFF
J gene: TRBJ2-1
V gene: TRBV11-3

CDR3 protein: CASSLAGGGSVLGSYNSPLHF
J gene: TRBJ1-6
V gene: TRBV6-6

CDR3 protein: CASSSRSNQPQHF
J gene: TRBJ1-5
V gene: TRBV30

CDR3 protein: CASSLEGAREKLFF
J gene: TRBJ1-4
V gene: TRBV5-5

CDR3 protein: CASSANRGPLYNEQFF
J gene: TRBJ2-1
V gene: TRBV9

CDR3 protein: CASSFFFLAATQRGTDTQYF
J gene: TRBJ2-3
V gene: TRBV28

CDR3 protein: CSVASGQQNSPLHF
J gene: TRBJ1-6
V gene: TRBV29-1

CDR3 protein: CASSPGLQNTIYF
J gene: TRBJ1-3
V gene: TRBV28

CDR3 protein: CASSRTDHWDEQFF
J gene: TRBJ2-1
V gene: TRBV7-9

CDR3 protein: CASSLGTGYSYEQYF
J gene: TRBJ2-7
V gene: TRBV5-1

CDR3 protein: CASSDRGLQPQHF
J gene: TRBJ1-5
V gene: TRBV6-1

CDR3 protein: CASSRDREYEQYF
J gene: TRBJ2-7
V gene: TRBV6-5

CDR3 protein: CASSLLAPGQGAEQYF
J gene: TRBJ2-7
V gene: TRBV7-9

CDR3 protein: CASSPRGSTDTQYF
J gene: TRBJ2-3
V gene: TRBV18

CDR3 protein: CASSYSMGQGYSNQPQHF
J gene: TRBJ1-5
V gene: TRBV6-2/TRBV6-3

CDR3 protein: CASSLGRANTDTQYF
J gene: TRBJ2-3
V gene: TRBV5-6